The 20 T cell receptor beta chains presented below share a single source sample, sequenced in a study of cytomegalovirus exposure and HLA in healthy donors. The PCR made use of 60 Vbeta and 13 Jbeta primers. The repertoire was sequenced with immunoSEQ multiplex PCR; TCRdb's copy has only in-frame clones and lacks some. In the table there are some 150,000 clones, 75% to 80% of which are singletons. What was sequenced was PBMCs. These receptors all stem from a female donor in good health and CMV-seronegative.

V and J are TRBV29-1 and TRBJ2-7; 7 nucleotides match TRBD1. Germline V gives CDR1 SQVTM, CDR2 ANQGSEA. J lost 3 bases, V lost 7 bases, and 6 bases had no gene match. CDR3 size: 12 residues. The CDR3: CSARDSNYEQYF. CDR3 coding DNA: TGCAGCGCCCGGGACAGCAACTACGAGCAGTACTTC.

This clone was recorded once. In nucleotides, the CDR3 is TGTGCCAGCAGCGGAGGTGGGGCCCTGGTCTCTAATGAAAAACTGTTTTTT. It specifies CASSGGGALVSNEKLFF. V is TRBV9 and J is TRBJ1-4, with D possibly TRBD1 on 5 matching bases. Germline V gene lookup returns CDR1 SGDLS and CDR2 YYNGEE. The CDR3 contains 17 residues. V lost 3 bases, J lost 3 bases, and 18 bases lay in between.

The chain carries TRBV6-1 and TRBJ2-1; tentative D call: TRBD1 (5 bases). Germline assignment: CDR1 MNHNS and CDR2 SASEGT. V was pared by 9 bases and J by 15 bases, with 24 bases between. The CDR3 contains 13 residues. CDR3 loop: CASSLPGAAVWFF. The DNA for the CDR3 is TGTGCCAGTAGCCTGCCTGGGGCCGCCGTGTGGTTCTTC.

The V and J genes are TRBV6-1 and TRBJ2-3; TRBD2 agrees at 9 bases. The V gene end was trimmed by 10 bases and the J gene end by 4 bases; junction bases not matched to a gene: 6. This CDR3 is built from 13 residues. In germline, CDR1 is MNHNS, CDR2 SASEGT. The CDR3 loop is CATVSGSPDTQYF. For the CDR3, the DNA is TGTGCCACCGTTAGCGGGAGCCCAGATACGCAGTATTTT.

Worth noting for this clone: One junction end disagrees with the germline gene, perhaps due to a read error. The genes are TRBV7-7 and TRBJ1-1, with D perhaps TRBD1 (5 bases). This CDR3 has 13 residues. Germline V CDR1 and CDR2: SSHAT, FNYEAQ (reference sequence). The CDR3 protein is CASSRGVNTEAFF. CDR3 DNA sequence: TGTGCTAGCAGCCGGGGGGTTAACACTGAAGCTTTCTTT.

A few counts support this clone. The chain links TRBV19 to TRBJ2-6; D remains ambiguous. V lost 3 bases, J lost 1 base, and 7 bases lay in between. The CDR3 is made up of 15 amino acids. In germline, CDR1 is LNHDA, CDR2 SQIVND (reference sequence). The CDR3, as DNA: TGTGCCAGTAGTATCCCAGGTTCTGGGGCCAACGTCCTGACTTTC. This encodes CASSIPGSGANVLTF.

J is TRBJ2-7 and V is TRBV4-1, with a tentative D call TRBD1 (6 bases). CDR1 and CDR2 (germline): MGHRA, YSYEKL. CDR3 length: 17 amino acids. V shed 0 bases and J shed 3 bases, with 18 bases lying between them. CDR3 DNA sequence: TGCGCCAGCAGCCAAGATTTTTATTGGGACACACACTACGAGCAGTACTTC. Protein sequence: CASSQDFYWDTHYEQYF.

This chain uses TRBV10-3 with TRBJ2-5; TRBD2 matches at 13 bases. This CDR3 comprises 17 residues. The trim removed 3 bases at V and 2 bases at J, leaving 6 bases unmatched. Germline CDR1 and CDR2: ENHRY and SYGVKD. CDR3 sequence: CAISDPTSGRIQETQYF. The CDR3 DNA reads TGTGCCATCAGTGACCCGACTAGCGGGAGGATTCAAGAGACCCAGTACTTC.

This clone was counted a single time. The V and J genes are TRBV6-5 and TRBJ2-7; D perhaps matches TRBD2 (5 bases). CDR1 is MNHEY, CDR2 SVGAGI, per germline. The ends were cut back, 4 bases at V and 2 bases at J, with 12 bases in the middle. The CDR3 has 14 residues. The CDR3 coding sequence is TGTGCCAGCAGTTCGGACTTCTCCGCCTACGAGCAGTACTTC. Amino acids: CASSSDFSAYEQYF.

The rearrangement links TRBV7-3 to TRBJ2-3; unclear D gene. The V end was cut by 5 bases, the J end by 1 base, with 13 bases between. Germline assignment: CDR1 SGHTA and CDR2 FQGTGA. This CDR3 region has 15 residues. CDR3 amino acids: CASSRTPSGTDTQYF. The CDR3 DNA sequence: TGTGCCAGCAGCCGCACCCCCAGCGGCACAGATACGCAGTATTTT.

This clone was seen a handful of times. The CDR3: CASASGTDNYNEQFF. CDR3 sequence (DNA): TGTGCCAGCGCTTCCGGGACAGATAACTACAATGAGCAGTTCTTC. This chain connects TRBV7-6 to TRBJ2-1; 7 bases agree with TRBD1. Trimming took 8 bases from V and 3 from J; bases not matched to a gene: 10. The length of the CDR3 is 15 residues. Germline V gene sequence: CDR1 SGHVS, CDR2 FNYEAQ.

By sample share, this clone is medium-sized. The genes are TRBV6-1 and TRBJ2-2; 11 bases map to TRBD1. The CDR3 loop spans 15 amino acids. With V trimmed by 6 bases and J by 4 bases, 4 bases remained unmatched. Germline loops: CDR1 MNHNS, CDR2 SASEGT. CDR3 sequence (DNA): TGTGCCAGCAGCGTAGGGACAGGGGGCACCGGGGAGCTGTTTTTT. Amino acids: CASSVGTGGTGELFF.

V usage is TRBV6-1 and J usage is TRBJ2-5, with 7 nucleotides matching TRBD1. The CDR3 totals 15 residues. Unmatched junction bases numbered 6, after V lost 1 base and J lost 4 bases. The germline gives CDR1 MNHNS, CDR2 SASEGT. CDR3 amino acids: CASSEGQGTGETQYF. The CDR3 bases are TGTGCCAGCAGTGAAGGACAGGGAACGGGAGAGACCCAGTACTTC.

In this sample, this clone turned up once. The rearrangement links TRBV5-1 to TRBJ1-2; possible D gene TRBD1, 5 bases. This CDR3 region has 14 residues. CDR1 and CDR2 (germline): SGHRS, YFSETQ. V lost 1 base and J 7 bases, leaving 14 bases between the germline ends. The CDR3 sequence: CASSLNGATGGYTF. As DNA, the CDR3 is TGCGCCAGCAGCTTGAATGGGGCAACGGGTGGCTACACCTTC.

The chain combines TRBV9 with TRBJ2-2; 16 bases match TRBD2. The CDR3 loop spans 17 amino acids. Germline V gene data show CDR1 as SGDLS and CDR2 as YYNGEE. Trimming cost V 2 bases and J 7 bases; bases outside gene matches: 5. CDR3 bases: TGTGCCAGCAGCGTCGGGACTAGCGGGAGGGGGGACGGGGAGCTGTTTTTT. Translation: CASSVGTSGRGDGELFF.

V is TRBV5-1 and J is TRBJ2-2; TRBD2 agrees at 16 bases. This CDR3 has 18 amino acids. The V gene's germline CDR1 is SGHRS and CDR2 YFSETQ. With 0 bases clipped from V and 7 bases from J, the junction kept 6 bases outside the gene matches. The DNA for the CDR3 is TGCGCCAGCAGCTTGGAGGGACTAGCGGGAGGGCCAGGCGGGGAGCTGTTTTTT. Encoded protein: CASSLEGLAGGPGGELFF.

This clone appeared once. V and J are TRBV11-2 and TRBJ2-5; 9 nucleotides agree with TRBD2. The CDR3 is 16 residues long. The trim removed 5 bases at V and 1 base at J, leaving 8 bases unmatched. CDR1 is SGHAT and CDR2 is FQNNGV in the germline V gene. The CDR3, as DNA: TGTGCCAGCAGCCACTCGGGTAGCGGGGGCCAAGAGACCCAGTACTTC. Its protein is CASSHSGSGGQETQYF.

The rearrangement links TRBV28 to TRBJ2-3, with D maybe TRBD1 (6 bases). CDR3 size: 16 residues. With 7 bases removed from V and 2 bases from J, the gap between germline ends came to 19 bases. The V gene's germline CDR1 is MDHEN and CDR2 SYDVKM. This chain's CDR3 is CASTEGQLLNTDTQYF. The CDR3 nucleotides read TGTGCCAGCACCGAAGGACAGCTACTTAACACAGATACGCAGTATTTT.

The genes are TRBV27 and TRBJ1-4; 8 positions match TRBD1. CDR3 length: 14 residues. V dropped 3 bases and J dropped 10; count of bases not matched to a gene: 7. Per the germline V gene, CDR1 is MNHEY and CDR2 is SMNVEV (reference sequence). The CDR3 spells CASSLKSGGRKLFF. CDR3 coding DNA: TGTGCCAGCAGTTTGAAATCAGGGGGCCGAAAACTGTTTTTT.

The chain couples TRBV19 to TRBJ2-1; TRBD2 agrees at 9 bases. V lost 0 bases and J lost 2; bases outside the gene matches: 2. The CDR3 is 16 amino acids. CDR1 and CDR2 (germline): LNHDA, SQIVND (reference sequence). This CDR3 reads CASSIDSSGTYNEQFF. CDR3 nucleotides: TGTGCCAGTAGTATAGATTCTAGCGGGACCTACAATGAGCAGTTCTTC.